The 11 T cell receptor beta chains listed next were all sequenced from one sample in a study of blood T cells in healthy people across ages. Sample-barcoded 5' priming and a J-beta primer mix drove a second PCR of about 7 to 12 cycles. TCRdb processed the 5' RACE reads anew with MiXCR; each CDR3 protein has one entry. In the table there are about 720,000 distinct CDR3 sequences, approximately 22% of which are singletons. Sequenced: blood. These receptors were collected from a man in his sixties or seventies in good health.

A few counts support this clonotype. The chain recombines TRBV7-2 with TRBJ2-7; D gene ambiguous. The DNA end favors TRBJ2-1, so the J call may be wrong. The germline gives CDR1 SGHTA, CDR2 FQGNSA. The CDR3 is 15 amino acids. CDR3 nucleotide sequence: TGTGCCAGCAGCTTATGGGCAAACGGTTACAATGAGCAGTTCTTC. Amino acid sequence: CASSLWANGYNEQFF.

The gene calls are TRBV9 and TRBJ2-7; either TRBD1 or TRBD2 may supply D (5 bases each). The CDR3 consists of 14 residues. V gave up 4 bases and J gave up 6 bases, with 17 bases separating them. CDR1 and CDR2 (germline): SGDLS, YYNGEE. CDR3 sequence: CASSTQGTGSEQYF. In DNA, the CDR3 is TGTGCCAGCAGCACCCAGGGTACGGGAAGCGAGCAGTACTTC.

This clonotype was seen just once. The rearrangement uses TRBV5-1 and TRBJ1-5; perhaps TRBD1 as D (6 bases). Trimming took 2 bases from V and 6 from J, leaving 12 bases between them. Germline lookup yields CDR1 SGHRS and CDR2 YFSETQ. The CDR3 consists of 14 residues. CDR3 sequence reads: CASSFQGGSQPQHF. CDR3 bases: TGCGCCAGCAGCTTTCAAGGGGGGAGTCAGCCCCAGCATTTT.

This clonotype was seen only a few times. V and J are TRBV6-6 and TRBJ1-6; D is ambiguous. Trimming stripped 0 bases from V and 8 bases from J, with 8 bases between. The CDR3 consists of 14 residues. Germline V lookup: CDR1 MNHNY, CDR2 SVGAGI (reference sequence). As DNA, the CDR3 is TGTGCCAGCAGTTACTCAGGGAATGATTCACCCCTCCACTTT. It encodes CASSYSGNDSPLHF.

The chain carries TRBV7-6 and TRBJ1-3; D not certain. Looked up from germline, CDR1 is SGHVS and CDR2 is FNYEAQ. The CDR3 loop spans 15 amino acids. V lost 5 bases to trimming and J lost 1 base, with 12 bases between them. For the CDR3, the DNA is TGTGCCAGCAGCAACGGACGGACGTCTGGAAACACCATATATTTT. Protein product: CASSNGRTSGNTIYF.

V usage is TRBV29-1 and J usage is TRBJ2-3; D perhaps matches TRBD1 (5 bases). V was pared by 3 bases and J by 3 bases, with 10 bases between. This CDR3 has 13 amino acids. Germline V gives CDR1 SQVTM, CDR2 ANQGSEA. CDR3 residues: CSVEDTNTDTQYF. The DNA of the CDR3 is TGCAGCGTTGAGGACACCAATACAGATACGCAGTATTTT.

The rearrangement joins TRBV20-1 to TRBJ2-1, with 11 bases matching TRBD2. V shed 5 bases and J 6 bases; nucleotides not matched to a gene: 6. The germline CDR1 and CDR2 sequences are DFQATT and SNEGSKA (reference sequence). The CDR3 length is 14 residues. The CDR3 loop reads CSASTSGVSNEQFF. The CDR3 DNA follows: TGCAGTGCTTCGACTAGCGGGGTGAGCAATGAGCAGTTCTTC.

With regard to this clonotype: A much larger clone differs from this one at a single base, so this may be a read error. This chain links TRBV28 with TRBJ1-4, with 10 bases fitting TRBD1. This CDR3 region has 16 residues. CDR1 and CDR2 from the germline V gene are MDHEN and SYDVKM. This CDR3 reads CAGSSRDRGPYEKLFF. Written as DNA, the CDR3 is TGTGCCGGCAGTTCCCGGGACAGGGGCCCGTATGAAAAACTGTTTTTT.

Only a few counts were recorded for this clonotype. The chain has TRBV11-2 and TRBJ1-6; no definite D call. CDR1 SGHAT and CDR2 FQNNGV come from the germline V gene. V was trimmed by 5 bases and J by 6 bases, leaving 8 bases between them. The length of the CDR3 is 13 residues. For the CDR3, the DNA is TGTGCCAGCAGCCAAACGATTAATTCACCCCTCCACTTT. It encodes CASSQTINSPLHF.

A remark on this clonotype: A read error may account for a junction end that differs from germline. The V call is TRBV5-1, the J call TRBJ2-1, with a weak D call TRBD2 (6 bases). The CDR3 has 15 residues. In germline, CDR1 is SGHRS, CDR2 YFSETQ. The CDR3, as DNA: TGCGCCGGCAGCTTTGGAGGACTCGAGGGAGGTGAGCAGTTCTTC. Translating gives CAGSFGGLEGGEQFF. Complete variable domain (other parts from reference TRBV5-1 and TRBJ2-1): KAGVTQTPRYLIKTRGQQVTLSCSPISGHRSVSWYQQTPGQGLQFLFEYFSETQRNKGNFPGRFSGRQFSNSRSEMNVSTLELGDSALYLCAGSFGGLEGGEQFFGPGTRLTVL.

This clonotype appeared a few times. The DNA for the CDR3 is TGCAGTGCTAGAGCCTCGACAGGAGCCGGGGAGCTGTTTTTT. Translated: CSARASTGAGELFF. J is TRBJ2-2 and V is TRBV20-1; D perhaps matches TRBD1 (6 bases). This CDR3 spans 14 amino acids. Trimming left V 1 base short and J 6 bases short, with 12 bases between. CDR1 and CDR2 (germline): DFQATT, SNEGSKA (reference sequence).